This T cell receptor (beta chain) comes out of a study of blood T cells in healthy people across ages. Points from the study as a whole: Unknown CMV status may confound age-related changes in expanded clones.

Donors gave 9 to 10 milliliters of peripheral blood apiece. At least 5 micrograms of total RNA were extracted per sample. Primers used in a second PCR of roughly 6 to 11 cycles were a sample-barcoded 5' primer and a J-beta primer mix. MiXCR, run by TCRdb on the 5' RACE reads, gives a single entry per CDR3 protein. This repertoire shows 1.5 million to 2 million distinct CDR3 sequences, 28% found once; its top ten account for about 7.7%. The CDR3 is made up of 14 amino acids. V lost 4 bases and J 0 bases, leaving 10 bases between the germline ends. CDR1 is LGHNA, CDR2 YSLEER, per germline. Details on this clonotype: Its specificity is not known.

The sequencing sample was made of blood. This TCR derives from a woman in her 30s in good health. V gene TRBV4-3 combines with J gene TRBJ2-7; D not certain. The CDR3 coding sequence is TGCGCCAGCAGCCGAGGAGCGAGCTCCTACGAGCAGTACTTC. This translates into CASSRGASSYEQYF.